These 27 T cell receptor beta chains originate from one sample sequenced in a study of response to subunit inactivated influenza vaccine. Each CDR3 protein gets one entry after TCRdb re-called the RT-PCR reads with MiXCR. This sample has more than 550,000 distinct CDR3 sequences, with about an eighth found just once. The sequenced sample was PBMCs from blood, obtained on the day of vaccination. These receptors came from a man aged 50 to 59 who received an inactivated influenza vaccine.

The rearrangement uses TRBV2 and TRBJ2-3, with TRBD2 matching 9 bases. Trimming at V came to 7 bases and at J to 7 bases, leaving 12 bases not matched to a gene. CDR1 and CDR2 from the germline V gene are SNHLY and FYNNEI. This CDR3 is built from 15 residues. The DNA for the CDR3 is TGTGCCAGCACCCCCCGGGGCGGGAGGGTCAATACGCAGTATTTT. Protein sequence: CASTPRGGRVNTQYF.

This clonotype was observed many times. This chain links TRBV19 with TRBJ1-5; no definite D call. Germline V gene lookup returns CDR1 LNHDA and CDR2 SQIVND (reference sequence). The V end was cut by 9 bases, the J end by 2 bases, with 17 bases between. The CDR3 runs to 15 residues. The CDR3 reads CASSQGAWGNQPQHF. The CDR3 nucleotides are TGTGCCAGCAGCCAAGGAGCGTGGGGCAATCAGCCCCAGCATTTT. Supplemented by reference TRBV19 and TRBJ1-5, the full variable domain reads DGGITQSPKYLFRKEGQNVTLSCEQNLNHDAMYWYRQDPGQGLRLIYYSQIVNDFQKGDIAEGYSVSREKKESFPLTVTSAQKNPTAFYLCASSQGAWGNQPQHFGDGTRLSIL.

Many counts were recorded for this clonotype. The chain combines TRBV5-6 with TRBJ2-5; 7 nucleotides align to TRBD2. CDR1 is SGHDT and CDR2 is YYEEEE in the germline V gene. This CDR3 has 15 amino acids. V was clipped by 4 bases and J by 3 bases; unmatched bases: 9. This chain's CDR3 is CASSPSPGGEETQYF. CDR3 nucleotide sequence: TGTGCCAGCAGCCCATCCCCGGGGGGAGAAGAGACCCAGTACTTC. The complete variable domain, with remaining parts taken from reference TRBV5-6 and TRBJ2-5, reads DAGVTQSPTHLIKTRGQQVTLRCSPKSGHDTVSWYQQALGQGPQFIFQYYEEEERQRGNFPDRFSGHQFPNYSSELNVNALLLGDSALYLCASSPSPGGEETQYFGPGTRLLVL.

This chain joins TRBV5-1 and TRBJ2-7, with 8 bases that match TRBD2. The CDR3 runs to 13 residues. Germline V gene sequence: CDR1 SGHRS, CDR2 YFSETQ. The trim removed 0 bases at V and 6 bases at J, leaving 2 bases unmatched. CDR3 coding DNA: TGCGCCAGCAGCTTGGCGGGAGGGACCGAGCAGTACTTC. Protein: CASSLAGGTEQYF.

Many counts were recorded for this clonotype. V and J are TRBV24-1 and TRBJ2-7; D remains ambiguous. V was cut by 4 bases and J by 2 bases, with 2 bases left in between. The CDR3 is 11 residues long. CDR1 is KGHDR and CDR2 is SFDVKD in the germline V gene. CDR3: CATSDTYEQYF. CDR3 nucleotides: TGTGCCACCAGTGACACCTACGAGCAGTACTTC.

This clonotype turned up a few times. The genes are TRBV27 and TRBJ2-1, with 7 bases identical to TRBD1. Unmatched junction bases numbered 6, after V lost 3 bases and J lost 7 bases. CDR1 is MNHEY and CDR2 is SMNVEV in the germline V gene (reference sequence). The CDR3 loop spans 14 amino acids. This CDR3 reads CASSFPDRLNEQFF. For the CDR3, the DNA is TGTGCCAGCAGTTTCCCGGACAGGTTGAATGAGCAGTTCTTC.

This clonotype was detected a few times. The chain recombines TRBV10-3 with TRBJ2-5, with no clear D. CDR1 and CDR2 from the germline V gene are ENHRY and SYGVKD. V was pared by 6 bases and J by 5 bases, with 16 bases between. The CDR3 is made up of 14 amino acids. The DNA of the CDR3 is TGTGCCATCAGCGAATCTCCTAGGGCGGAGACCCAGTACTTC. This gives the protein CAISESPRAETQYF.

This chain uses TRBV5-1 with TRBJ2-5; D may be TRBD2 (6 bases). Between the trimmed V and J ends, which lost 0 bases and 0 bases, there was a span of 21 bases. The CDR3 extends over 19 amino acids. Germline V CDR1 and CDR2: SGHRS, YFSETQ. In DNA, the CDR3 is TGCGCCAGCAGCTTGGCCGGAGGGGCCTCTCGTTGGTACCAAGAGACCCAGTACTTC. It is translated as CASSLAGGASRWYQETQYF.

This clonotype was detected ten times or more. The V call is TRBV12-3 or TRBV12-4, the J call TRBJ1-2, with 8 nucleotides matching TRBD1. With V trimmed by 1 base and J by 5 bases, 12 bases remained unmatched. This CDR3 comprises 17 residues. CDR3: CASSLGPTGQGRYGYTF. The CDR3 DNA sequence: TGTGCCAGCAGTTTAGGCCCTACTGGACAGGGCCGATATGGCTACACCTTC.

This clonotype was seen a few times. The chain is built from TRBV30 and TRBJ2-1; D ambiguous. V lost 2 bases and J 4 bases, leaving 9 bases between the germline ends. This CDR3 comprises 13 residues. Germline lookup yields CDR1 GTSNPN and CDR2 SVGIG (reference sequence). The CDR3 DNA reads as TGTGCCTGGAGTATGATAAAATACAATGAGCAGTTCTTC. Residues: CAWSMIKYNEQFF.

This clonotype was seen a few times. This chain connects TRBV6-4 to TRBJ2-7; 15 bases are a match to TRBD2. The CDR3 extends over 19 amino acids. Germline CDR1 and CDR2: MRHNA and SNTAGT. V was clipped by 5 bases and J by 2 bases; unmatched bases: 13. In DNA, the CDR3 is TGTGCCAGCAGTACTACCGGGACTAGCGGGAGGTCCTGGCCCTACGAGCAGTACTTC. This encodes CASSTTGTSGRSWPYEQYF.

Ten or more counts support this clonotype. CDR3 sequence (DNA): TGTGCCAGCAGTTTATACGGGAGCTCCTACGAGCAGTACTTC. Its translation is CASSLYGSSYEQYF. The chain couples TRBV27 to TRBJ2-7; TRBD2 might be the D (6 bases). V lost 1 base and J lost 0, with 7 bases in between. The CDR3 consists of 14 residues. Germline CDR1 and CDR2: MNHEY and SMNVEV (reference sequence).

This clonotype was observed a handful of times. The CDR3 DNA sequence: TGTGCCAGCAGCCCTGAAGGGACTAGGGCTTCCGATGAGCAGTTCTTC. This encodes CASSPEGTRASDEQFF. The chain recombines TRBV4-2 with TRBJ2-1, with TRBD2 identical over 8 bases. Germline trimming cut 4 bases from V and 8 bases from J; bases unmatched to any gene: 13. The CDR3 has 16 amino acids. CDR1 is LGHNA and CDR2 is YNFKEQ in the germline V gene.

This clonotype has more than one count but fewer than ten. CDR3 loop: CSARVGEVSPLHF. DNA of the CDR3: TGCAGTGCTAGAGTAGGGGAGGTTTCACCCCTCCACTTT. This sequence joins TRBV20-1 and TRBJ1-6; D might be TRBD1 (5 bases). Trimming shortened V by 1 base and J by 9 bases, and 10 bases separated the two germline ends. Per germline, CDR1 DFQATT and CDR2 SNEGSKA (reference sequence). The CDR3 is made up of 13 amino acids.

This rearrangement joins TRBV20-1 to TRBJ2-1, with 14 bases identical to TRBD2. V was pared by 1 base and J by 8 bases, with 4 bases of the junction left unmatched. CDR1 is DFQATT, CDR2 SNEGSKA, per germline (reference sequence). CDR3 length equals 15 residues. CDR3 coding DNA: TGCAGTGCTAGAGCCCCGGGACTAGCGGGAGATGAGCAGTTCTTC. Translated: CSARAPGLAGDEQFF.

The genes are TRBV7-8 and TRBJ2-5; 8 bases match TRBD1. V lost 5 bases and J lost 2; bases outside the gene matches: 7. The CDR3 loop spans 15 amino acids. The germline CDR1 and CDR2 sequences are SGHVS and FQNEAQ. The DNA of the CDR3 is TGTGCCAGCAGCGGGGGGACAGGAGGGCAAGAGACCCAGTACTTC. Translating gives CASSGGTGGQETQYF.

The chain is built from TRBV14 and TRBJ2-2; D is unresolved. Between the trimmed V and J ends, which lost 1 base and 0 bases, there was a span of 18 bases. The CDR3 extends over 19 amino acids. The germline V gene encodes CDR1 SGHDN and CDR2 FVKESK. The CDR3 reads CASSQGWYRRETNTGELFF. The CDR3 DNA reads as TGTGCCAGCAGCCAAGGGTGGTATCGTAGAGAAACGAACACCGGGGAGCTGTTTTTT.

V gene TRBV23-1 combines with J gene TRBJ1-6; D unclear. TRBV23-1 is flagged as an ORF with uncertain function. The CDR3 loop spans 17 amino acids. Between the trimmed V and J ends, which lost 3 bases and 8 bases, there was a span of 20 bases. The DNA of the CDR3 is TGCGCCAGCAGTCAGCCGGCGGCGGCGGCCATGGATTCACCCCTCCACTTT. Encoded protein: CASSQPAAAAMDSPLHF.

This clonotype has more than one count but fewer than ten. The chain recombines TRBV21-1 with TRBJ2-7; TRBD1 is the table's D call and was not checked against the DNA. TRBV21-1 is tagged as a pseudogene. The CDR3 is 15 residues long. CDR3 sequence (DNA): TGTGCCAGCAGCAAAGACCCCGCCCGGACCTACGAGCAGTACTTC. It is translated as CASSKDPARTYEQYF.

This clonotype has more than one count but fewer than ten. The V and J genes are TRBV5-1 and TRBJ2-1; no firm D call. The CDR3 sequence is 14 residues long. V lost 4 bases, J lost 5 bases, and 13 bases lay in between. CDR1 SGHRS and CDR2 YFSETQ come from the germline V gene. The CDR3 DNA reads as TGCGCCAGCAGCGAATTTGACGGTGACAATGAGCAGTTCTTC. The encoded protein is CASSEFDGDNEQFF.

This clonotype showed up just a few times. The V call is TRBV6-1, the J call TRBJ1-5, with D possibly being TRBD1 (6 bases). The germline V and J ends were trimmed by 3 bases and 7 bases, with 10 bases remaining between them. This CDR3 spans 13 amino acids. Germline CDR1 is MNHNS and CDR2 is SASEGT. CDR3 coding DNA: TGTGCCAGCAGTGAGGGTAGGGGGCAGCCCCAGCATTTT. Protein sequence: CASSEGRGQPQHF.

This clonotype was counted only a few times. This chain connects TRBV5-1 to TRBJ2-7; the D gene could be TRBD1 or TRBD2 (5 bases each). The CDR3 extends over 16 amino acids. The germline CDR1 and CDR2 sequences are SGHRS and YFSETQ. Between the trimmed V and J ends, which lost 4 bases and 4 bases, there was a span of 21 bases. CDR3 bases: TGCGCCAGCAGCCGGGACCCTCAAGATCTGGCATACGAGCAGTACTTC. It codes for CASSRDPQDLAYEQYF.

The V call is TRBV28, the J call TRBJ1-5; unclear D gene. The CDR3 extends over 13 amino acids. V lost 7 bases and J 4 bases, leaving 11 bases between the germline ends. Germline V CDR1 and CDR2: MDHEN, SYDVKM. The CDR3, as DNA: TGTGCCAGCACCCCTAACCGGAATCAGCCCCAGCATTTT. Protein sequence: CASTPNRNQPQHF.

This chain joins TRBV18 and TRBJ2-1; D is uncertain. V was clipped by 3 bases and J by 8 bases, with 8 bases between them. The length of the CDR3 is 12 residues. Germline V CDR1 and CDR2: KGHSH, LQKENI. CDR3 region: CASSPGQHEQFF. The DNA of the CDR3 is TGTGCCAGCTCACCGGGCCAGCATGAGCAGTTCTTC. Looking up the rest from reference TRBV18 and TRBJ2-1 gives the full variable domain: NAGVMQNPRHLVRRRGQEARLRCSPMKGHSHVYWYRQLPEEGLKFMVYLQKENIIDESGMPKERFSAEFPKEGPSILRIQQVVRGDSAAYFCASSPGQHEQFFGPGTRLTVL.

In this sample, this clonotype turned up a few times. The chain carries TRBV5-1 and TRBJ2-7; D remains unclear. Germline CDR1 reads SGHRS; CDR2 reads YFSETQ. The V gene lost 3 bases and the J gene lost 1 base, with 11 bases spanning the gap. The CDR3 length is 14 residues. This chain's CDR3 is CASSSHVGSYEQYF. The CDR3 nucleotides read TGCGCCAGCAGCTCGCACGTTGGGTCCTACGAGCAGTACTTC.

Remarks on this clonotype: At one of its ends the junction is not consistent with the germline gene, which may arise from a read error. The rearrangement joins TRBV6-1 to TRBJ1-5; D is unclear. The CDR3 is 14 amino acids. The germline CDR1 and CDR2 sequences are MNHNS and SASEGT. The CDR3 spells CASSLLGSNRPQHF. The CDR3, as DNA: TGTGCCAGCAGTCTTCTGGGTAGCAATCGGCCCCAGCATTTT.

In its sample, this clonotype was seen a few times. The chain combines TRBV20-1 with TRBJ2-1; 11 nucleotides match TRBD2. V lost 6 bases and J lost 6; bases outside the gene matches: 7. CDR1 and CDR2 (germline): DFQATT, SNEGSKA (reference sequence). The CDR3 length is 14 residues. The CDR3 is CSATSGRRSNEQFF. For the CDR3, the DNA is TGCAGTGCAACTAGCGGGAGAAGATCCAATGAGCAGTTCTTC.